This TCR beta chain was documented in a study of control samples from healthy donors and cancer patients (dated by TCRdb to the early 2020s). This clone has only one observation. Its antigen is unknown. Base qualities are not at hand, and no much larger clone is one base apart. Sequences SGHTA (CDR1) and FQGNSA (CDR2) are obtained from the germline V gene. The CDR3 contains 15 residues, cysteine and phenylalanine counted. CDR3 DNA only is kept here, 45 bases in frame from base 1. V is cut by 1 base and J by 0 bases, and the space between the germline ends is 8 bases. Library method: the immunoSEQ multiplex PCR assay. As stored in TCRdb, this immuneACCESS dataset retains in-frame rearrangements with V and J assigned. A fraction of the clones does not appear; measured against another copy, unresolved V genes explain less than half of the discrepancy, and the remainder lacks a known reason. A total of 180,000 or so clones appear in this sample, over 85% of them only once. Approximately 4% of the sample lies in the top ten.

The source material was blood. The TCR was taken from a woman aged 60-75 years in good health. The chain was built from TRBV7-2 and TRBJ2-3, with the identity of the D gene unclear. Read as DNA, the sequence is TGTGCCAGCAGCTTAGGACAAGCTAGCACAGATACGCAGTATTTT. This encodes CASSLGQASTDTQYF.